Presented here are 21 T cell receptor beta chains from one specimen sequenced in a study of T cell repertoires in cytomegalovirus infection. These receptors' antigens are unknown. TCRdb used MiXCR to reprocess the reads, holding one entry per CDR3 protein. The table lists around 750,000 distinct CDR3 sequences, over 25% of them singletons, with 9.5% to 15% in the top ten. The sample in question was cultured CD8+ T cells from PBMCs, obtained from culture after CMV antigen stimulation. These receptors were taken from a human donor in good health (CMV status not recorded). Some clones in this sample may be carry-over from other donors' samples.

The V gene is TRBV4-2, the J gene TRBJ2-1; weak D call: TRBD2 (5 bases). V lost 0 bases, J lost 14 bases, and 11 bases lay in between. CDR1 is LGHNA, CDR2 YNFKEQ, per germline. The CDR3 is 12 amino acids. The CDR3 is CASSQEIGEKFF. CDR3 nucleotides: TGTGCCAGCAGCCAAGAAATCGGGGAGAAGTTCTTC.

V usage is TRBV29-1 and J usage is TRBJ2-7, with a possible D match to TRBD1 (5 bases). V was shortened by 6 bases and J by 4 bases, with 13 bases between the two germline ends. Germline CDR1 is SQVTM and CDR2 is ANQGSEA. The CDR3 loop spans 12 amino acids. CDR3 sequence reads: CSVLGEGYEQYF. CDR3 nucleotides: TGCAGCGTGCTAGGGGAAGGGTACGAGCAGTACTTC.

In its sample, this clonotype was seen many times. The gene calls are TRBV7-6 and TRBJ2-1; the D is unclear. The CDR3 is 12 amino acids. V dropped 2 bases and J dropped 10 bases, with 9 bases sitting between them. Germline CDR1 is SGHVS and CDR2 is FNYEAQ. CDR3 protein: CASSLTAGEQFF. The CDR3 bases are TGTGCCAGCAGCTTAACAGCCGGAGAGCAGTTCTTC. The variable domain in full, completed from reference TRBV7-6 and TRBJ2-1, reads GAGVSQSPRYKVTKRGQDVALRCDPISGHVSLYWYRQALGQGPEFLTYFNYEAQQDKSGLPNDRFSAERPEGSISTLTIQRTEQRDSAMYRCASSLTAGEQFFGPGTRLTVL.

As to this clonotype: Being one base from a much bigger clone, this may be a read error. The V and J genes are TRBV7-2 and TRBJ2-6; no reliable D call. Trimming took off 0 bases at V and 1 base at J, with 7 bases between the two ends. CDR1 and CDR2 (germline): SGHTA, FQGNSA. CDR3 length: 16 residues. The CDR3: CASSLASPSGANVLTF. CDR3 nucleotides: TGTGCCAGCAGCTTAGCGAGCCCATCTGGGGCCAACGTCCTGACTTTC.

This chain uses TRBV14 with TRBJ2-7; D possibly corresponds to TRBD2 (6 bases). The germline CDR1 and CDR2 sequences are SGHDN and FVKESK. The CDR3 contains 15 residues. V shed 0 bases and J shed 2 bases, with 11 bases lying between them. CDR3 sequence reads: CASSQEVQRAYEQYV. The DNA of the CDR3 is TGTGCCAGCAGCCAAGAAGTACAGCGGGCCTACGAGCAGTACGTC.

This clonotype was recorded at least ten times. The genes are TRBV7-6 and TRBJ2-7; D possibly matches TRBD1 or TRBD2 (5 bases each). CDR3 length: 14 residues. Trimming shortened V by 1 base and J by 0 bases, and 7 bases separated the two germline ends. Germline V gene lookup returns CDR1 SGHVS and CDR2 FNYEAQ. The CDR3 sequence: CASSLGGVSYEQYF. The CDR3 nucleotides are TGTGCCAGCAGCTTAGGAGGGGTCTCCTACGAGCAGTACTTC. Looking up the rest from reference TRBV7-6 and TRBJ2-7 gives the full variable domain: GAGVSQSPRYKVTKRGQDVALRCDPISGHVSLYWYRQALGQGPEFLTYFNYEAQQDKSGLPNDRFSAERPEGSISTLTIQRTEQRDSAMYRCASSLGGVSYEQYFGPGTRLTVT.

This clonotype was recorded many times. V is TRBV7-8 and J is TRBJ1-5; D is unresolved. The CDR3 has 12 amino acids. The germline gives CDR1 SGHVS, CDR2 FQNEAQ. The V end lost 6 bases, the J end lost 5 bases, and 8 bases lay between the germline ends. The CDR3 spells CASSPDHQPQHF. Here the CDR3 DNA reads TGTGCCAGCAGTCCAGACCATCAGCCCCAGCATTTT.

About this clonotype: One end of the junction is discordant with germline, which a read error may explain. The rearrangement joins TRBV7-6 to TRBJ1-2, with D possibly being TRBD1 (5 bases). Germline assignment: CDR1 SGHVS and CDR2 FNYEAQ. The CDR3 loop spans 15 amino acids. CDR3 region: CASSLGEGSIYSYTF. CDR3 bases: TGTGCCAGCAGCTTAGGGGAGGGGTCAATCTATAGCTACACCTTC.

This chain links TRBV6-2 or TRBV6-3 with TRBJ2-3, with 8 positions matching TRBD1. The J segment lost 1 base and the V segment lost 5 bases, leaving 17 bases of the junction unmatched. Per the germline V gene, CDR1 is MNHEY and CDR2 is SVGEGT. The CDR3 is made up of 19 amino acids. The CDR3 is CASSRSPGQAPQGTDTQYF. The CDR3 nucleotides are TGTGCCAGCAGTCGAAGTCCGGGACAGGCTCCCCAGGGCACAGATACGCAGTATTTT.

The chain recombines TRBV11-2 with TRBJ2-1, with TRBD2 matching 14 bases. CDR1 is SGHAT and CDR2 is FQNNGV in the germline V gene. The CDR3 runs to 20 residues. The V segment lost 5 bases and the J segment 5 bases; nucleotides outside the gene matches: 17. CDR3 bases: TGTGCCAGCAGCCCTAGACTAGCGGGGGGGCCAGGGCGGACGGACAATGAGCAGTTCTTC. It encodes CASSPRLAGGPGRTDNEQFF.

The chain is built from TRBV7-2 and TRBJ2-1; either TRBD1 or TRBD2 may fit D (6 bases each). Germline V CDR1 and CDR2: SGHTA, FQGNSA. With 8 bases removed from V and 7 bases from J, the gap between germline ends came to 30 bases. This CDR3 is built from 18 residues. The CDR3 here is CASPEVGGESGIGNEQFF. In DNA form, the CDR3 reads TGTGCCAGCCCTGAGGTCGGGGGCGAATCAGGGATTGGAAATGAGCAGTTCTTC. The full variable domain, completed using reference TRBV7-2 and TRBJ2-1, is GAGVSQSPSNKVTEKGKDVELRCDPISGHTALYWYRQSLGQGLEFLIYFQGNSAPDKSGLPSDRFSAERTGGSVSTLTIQRTQQEDSAVYLCASPEVGGESGIGNEQFFGPGTRLTVL.

This clonotype came up a few times. The V call is TRBV7-6, the J call TRBJ2-1, with 11 bases that match TRBD2. Per the germline V gene, CDR1 is SGHVS and CDR2 is FNYEAQ. The J segment lost 3 bases and the V segment lost 3 bases, leaving 4 bases of the junction unmatched. This CDR3 spans 16 amino acids. CDR3 DNA sequence: TGTGCCAGCAGCTTCTTAGCGGGGGGGATCTACAATGAGCAGTTCTTC. This gives the protein CASSFLAGGIYNEQFF.

The chain carries TRBV6-1 and TRBJ1-6; weak D call: TRBD1 (5 bases). The CDR3 length is 17 residues. The V gene's germline CDR1 is MNHNS and CDR2 SASEGT. V lost 5 bases and J 9 bases, leaving 23 bases between the germline ends. This CDR3 reads CASSSWDATEIGSPLHF. The CDR3 bases are TGTGCCAGCAGTTCCTGGGACGCTACCGAGATTGGTTCACCCCTCCACTTT.

This clonotype was observed a handful of times. V and J are TRBV19 and TRBJ1-1, with no clear D. The ends were cut back, 5 bases at V and 7 bases at J, with 5 bases in the middle. Germline assignment: CDR1 LNHDA and CDR2 SQIVND (reference sequence). This CDR3 comprises 10 residues. CDR3 residues: CASSGFEAFF. DNA of the CDR3: TGTGCCAGTAGTGGCTTTGAAGCTTTCTTT.

The V and J genes are TRBV7-8 and TRBJ1-4; D call uncertain. This CDR3 spans 12 amino acids. The germline V and J ends were trimmed by 6 bases and 10 bases, with 12 bases remaining between them. Germline CDR1 SGHVS, CDR2 FQNEAQ. The CDR3 is CASSPERRKLFF. CDR3 in DNA: TGTGCCAGCAGTCCGGAGCGTCGAAAACTGTTTTTT.

This clonotype has a single count. The chain couples TRBV9 to TRBJ2-6; tentative D call: TRBD1 (5 bases). Trimming stripped 3 bases from V and 1 base from J, with 17 bases between. This CDR3 is 18 amino acids long. Looked up from germline, CDR1 is SGDLS and CDR2 is YYNGEE. The CDR3 loop reads CASSAQLAGISGANVLTF. The CDR3 nucleotides read TGTGCCAGCAGCGCCCAGTTGGCAGGGATATCTGGGGCCAACGTCCTGACTTTC. The full variable domain, with the rest looked up from reference TRBV9 and TRBJ2-6, is DSGVTQTPKHLITATGQRVTLRCSPRSGDLSVYWYQQSLDQGLQFLIQYYNGEERAKGNILERFSAQQFPDLHSELNLSSLELGDSALYFCASSAQLAGISGANVLTFGAGSRLTVL.

This clonotype was seen only a few times. The chain recombines TRBV19 with TRBJ2-2; 8 bases fit TRBD2. Germline V gene lookup returns CDR1 LNHDA and CDR2 SQIVND (reference sequence). The CDR3 is 14 amino acids. Trimming removed 5 bases from V and 4 bases from J; junction bases left unmatched: 3. The DNA for the CDR3 is TGTGCCAGTAGTCGGGGGGGGAGCACCGGGGAGCTGTTTTTT. This translates into CASSRGGSTGELFF.

Regarding this clonotype: With a much larger clone just one base away, this may be a read error. This chain uses TRBV12-5 with TRBJ1-1; no clear D. This CDR3 has 15 residues. Between the trimmed V and J ends, which lost 7 bases and 8 bases, there was a span of 23 bases. Germline CDR1 reads LGHNT; CDR2 reads FRNRAP. The CDR3 DNA sequence: TGTGCTAGTGACCTCCGGGTCATTAGAGAACGGGAAGCTTTCTTT. It specifies CASDLRVIREREAFF.

This clonotype appeared a few times. This chain links TRBV7-3 with TRBJ2-3; 11 bases map to TRBD2. Trimming cost V 4 bases and J 4 bases; bases outside gene matches: 7. Germline V lookup: CDR1 SGHTA, CDR2 FQGTGA. The CDR3 is 16 residues long. CDR3 DNA: TGTGCCAGCAGCTCCAGCACTAGCGGGGGTGCAGATACGCAGTATTTT. As protein: CASSSSTSGGADTQYF.

The DNA for the CDR3 is TGCGCCAGCAGCTTGGCCGACTCTAGGGAAGCTTTCTTT. Protein: CASSLADSREAFF. J is TRBJ1-1 and V is TRBV5-1; D is unresolved. Trimming took off 0 bases at V and 8 bases at J, with 11 bases between the two ends. The CDR3 is 13 residues long. From germline, CDR1 is SGHRS and CDR2 YFSETQ.

The chain has TRBV7-9 and TRBJ2-6; D gene unclear. The germline V gene has CDR1 SEHNR and CDR2 FQNEAQ (reference sequence). This CDR3 is 16 amino acids long. V gave up 2 bases and J gave up 0 bases, with 8 bases separating them. CDR3 residues: CASSLFTTSGANVLTF. The CDR3 nucleotides read TGTGCCAGCAGCTTATTTACGACCTCTGGGGCCAACGTCCTGACTTTC.